The 15 T cell receptor beta chains reported below all come from one sample, sequenced in a study of blood T cell repertoires in COVID-19 (dated by TCRdb to the early 2020s). To prepare the library, the immunoSEQ multiplex PCR assay was applied. TCRdb's version of the immuneACCESS table is confined to in-frame rearrangements and falls short of the full clone set. An unresolved V gene accounts for under half of the shortfall where checked; the remainder is of unknown origin. The sample yields some 110,000 clones; roughly 83% were counted once. About 3.3% of the sample comes from the top ten. Material: peripheral blood. Receptors originate from a woman of 80 years or more with active or convalescent COVID-19.

The chain combines TRBV5-1 with TRBJ1-2; 8 nucleotides line up with TRBD1. In germline, CDR1 is SGHRS, CDR2 YFSETQ. V dropped 4 bases and J dropped 8; count of bases not matched to a gene: 7. This CDR3 is 13 amino acids long. The CDR3 DNA sequence: TGCGCCAGCAGCCCCGGACAGGGAGGCGGCTACACCTTC. As protein: CASSPGQGGGYTF.

The chain joins TRBV28 to TRBJ2-7, with 10 nucleotides matching TRBD1. Looked up from germline, CDR1 is MDHEN and CDR2 is SYDVKM. V was pared by 5 bases and J by 2 bases, with 6 bases of the junction left unmatched. The CDR3 consists of 15 residues. The DNA of the CDR3 is TGTGCCAGCAGTCCCCCCGGGACAGGGGCCTACGAGCAGTACTTC. Translation gives CASSPPGTGAYEQYF.

The chain combines TRBV25-1 with TRBJ2-5, with D possibly being TRBD2 (5 bases). The germline V gene encodes CDR1 MGHDK and CDR2 SYGVNS. The CDR3 is made up of 14 amino acids. V shed 2 bases and J shed 2 bases, with 9 bases lying between them. The CDR3 DNA is TGTGCCAGCAGTGAACGGGGATGGCAAGAGACCCAGTACTTC. Amino acid sequence: CASSERGWQETQYF.

The V and J genes are TRBV7-2 and TRBJ1-5; D possibly corresponds to TRBD1 (6 bases). Germline V CDR1 and CDR2: SGHTA, FQGNSA. This CDR3 comprises 16 residues. The V end was cut by 2 bases, the J end by 3 bases, with 14 bases between. The CDR3 DNA reads as TGTGCCAGCAGCTTAATGGCCAGGGGTTTCAATCAGCCCCAGCATTTT. Its protein product is CASSLMARGFNQPQHF.

V usage is TRBV30 and J usage is TRBJ2-7; D is undetermined. The V gene's germline CDR1 is GTSNPN and CDR2 SVGIG (reference sequence). CDR3 size: 15 residues. Trimming left V 1 base short and J 4 bases short, with 17 bases between. This CDR3 is CAWSEISVAGYEQYF. DNA for the CDR3: TGTGCCTGGAGTGAAATCAGTGTGGCCGGGTACGAGCAGTACTTC.

The chain combines TRBV10-1 with TRBJ1-1, with unresolved D. The length of the CDR3 is 11 residues. CDR1 and CDR2 from the germline V gene are WNHNN and SYGVQD (reference sequence). V was pared by 0 bases and J by 9 bases, with 5 bases between. CDR3 loop: CASSESEKAFF. CDR3 DNA sequence: TGCGCCAGCAGTGAGTCGGAGAAAGCTTTCTTT.

This chain joins TRBV11-3 and TRBJ2-1, with a possible D match to TRBD1 (5 bases). V was trimmed by 5 bases and J by 2 bases, leaving 16 bases between them. The CDR3 sequence is 16 residues long. Germline V gene data show CDR1 as SGHNT and CDR2 as YENEEA. The DNA for the CDR3 is TGTGCCAGCAGCCAGGGTGCAGGGTTGGCCTACAATGAGCAGTTCTTC. Translating gives CASSQGAGLAYNEQFF. Complete variable domain (other parts from reference TRBV11-3 and TRBJ2-1): EAGVVQSPRYKIIEKKQPVAFWCNPISGHNTLYWYLQNLGQGPELLIRYENEEAVDDSQLPKDRFSAERLKGVDSTLKIQPAELGDSAVYLCASSQGAGLAYNEQFFGPGTRLTVL.

This chain joins TRBV19 and TRBJ2-7, with 8 positions matching TRBD1. CDR3 length: 15 amino acids. In germline, CDR1 is LNHDA, CDR2 SQIVND (reference sequence). V was clipped by 7 bases and J by 4 bases; unmatched bases: 12. This CDR3 reads CASTSVGTGMYEQYF. CDR3 DNA: TGTGCCAGTACGTCCGTCGGGACAGGAATGTACGAGCAGTACTTC. Together with reference TRBV19 and TRBJ2-7, the CDR3 gives the full variable domain: DGGITQSPKYLFRKEGQNVTLSCEQNLNHDAMYWYRQDPGQGLRLIYYSQIVNDFQKGDIAEGYSVSREKKESFPLTVTSAQKNPTAFYLCASTSVGTGMYEQYFGPGTRLTVT.

V is TRBV29-1 and J is TRBJ2-5, with 9 bases fitting TRBD1. Per germline, CDR1 SQVTM and CDR2 ANQGSEA. This CDR3 spans 16 amino acids. The junction had 12 bases not matched to a gene; V was cut back by 2 bases and J by 5 bases. Here the CDR3 DNA reads TGCAGCGTTGAACCCATGAGGGACAGGGAGTGGGAGACCCAGTACTTC. Its protein is CSVEPMRDREWETQYF.

The chain combines TRBV12-3 or TRBV12-4 with TRBJ1-3; no clear D gene. CDR3 length: 13 residues. V was pared by 4 bases and J by 0 bases, with 4 bases between. CDR3: CASSSYSGNTIYF. The CDR3 DNA follows: TGTGCCAGCAGTTCCTACTCTGGAAACACCATATATTTT.

The chain combines TRBV5-1 with TRBJ2-4, with TRBD1 matching over 8 bases. Germline V gene data show CDR1 as SGHRS and CDR2 as YFSETQ. The CDR3 contains 12 residues. V was pared by 4 bases and J by 8 bases, with 2 bases of the junction left unmatched. CDR3 protein: CASSLDRDIQYF. The CDR3 coding sequence is TGCGCCAGCAGCCTGGACAGGGACATTCAGTACTTC. Variable domain in full (rest from reference TRBV5-1 and TRBJ2-4): KAGVTQTPRYLIKTRGQQVTLSCSPISGHRSVSWYQQTPGQGLQFLFEYFSETQRNKGNFPGRFSGRQFSNSRSEMNVSTLELGDSALYLCASSLDRDIQYFGAGTRLSVL.

The chain links TRBV18 to TRBJ2-3; maybe TRBD2 (5 bases). The V and J ends lost 0 bases and 0 bases respectively, with 13 bases between them. The germline V gene encodes CDR1 KGHSH and CDR2 LQKENI. The CDR3 consists of 17 residues. CDR3 protein: CASSPPNLGVSTDTQYF. CDR3 DNA: TGTGCCAGCTCACCACCGAATCTCGGGGTTAGCACAGATACGCAGTATTTT.

The V call is TRBV7-9, the J call TRBJ1-1, with D tentatively TRBD1 (5 bases). The CDR3 loop spans 14 amino acids. Trimming removed 5 bases from V and 1 base from J, with 11 bases in between. Germline CDR1 is SEHNR and CDR2 is FQNEAQ (reference sequence). The chain's CDR3 is CASSARQKNTEAFF. DNA for the CDR3: TGTGCCAGCAGCGCCAGACAGAAGAACACTGAAGCTTTCTTT.

V is TRBV6-7 and J is TRBJ1-4; 7 bases line up with TRBD1. TRBV6-7 is known as an ORF, though its function is uncertain. The CDR3 spans 16 residues. Germline trimming cut 6 bases from V and 0 bases from J; bases unmatched to any gene: 7. The CDR3 DNA reads as TGTGCCAGCAGAACGACAGGGAACGCAACTAATGAAAAACTGTTTTTT. Translation gives CASRTTGNATNEKLFF.

V is TRBV18 and J is TRBJ2-1; D gene uncertain. The CDR3 contains 13 residues. The V and J ends lost 3 bases and 7 bases respectively, with 10 bases between them. Germline values: CDR1 KGHSH, CDR2 LQKENI. CDR3 DNA sequence: TGTGCCAGCTCACCCGCGACGAGGAATGAGCAGTTCTTC. Translated: CASSPATRNEQFF.